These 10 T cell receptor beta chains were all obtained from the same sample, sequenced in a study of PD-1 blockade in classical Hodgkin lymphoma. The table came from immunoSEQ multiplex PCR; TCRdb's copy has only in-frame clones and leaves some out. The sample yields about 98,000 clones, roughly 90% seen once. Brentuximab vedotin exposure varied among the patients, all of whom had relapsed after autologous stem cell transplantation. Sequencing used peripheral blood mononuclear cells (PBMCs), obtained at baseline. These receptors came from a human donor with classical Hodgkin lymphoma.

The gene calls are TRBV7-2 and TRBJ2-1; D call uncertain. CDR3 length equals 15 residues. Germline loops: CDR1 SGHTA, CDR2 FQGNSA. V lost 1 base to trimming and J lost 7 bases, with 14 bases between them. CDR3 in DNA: TGTGCCAGCAGCTTAGAAGGTGTTCGTAGAAATGAGCAGTTCTTC. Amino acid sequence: CASSLEGVRRNEQFF.

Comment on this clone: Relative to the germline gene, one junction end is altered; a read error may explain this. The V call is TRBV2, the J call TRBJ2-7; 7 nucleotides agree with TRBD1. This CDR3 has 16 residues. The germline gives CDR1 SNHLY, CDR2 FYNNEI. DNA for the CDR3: TGTGCCATCAGTCCCGAGTGGGACAGCCGTTTCTACGAGCAGTACTTC. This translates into CAISPEWDSRFYEQYF.

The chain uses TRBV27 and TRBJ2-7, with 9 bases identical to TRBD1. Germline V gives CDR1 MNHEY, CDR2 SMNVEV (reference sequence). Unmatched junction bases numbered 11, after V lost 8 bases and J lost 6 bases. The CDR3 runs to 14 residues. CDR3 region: CASWDRAMGGEQYF. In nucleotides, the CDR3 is TGTGCCAGCTGGGACAGGGCCATGGGTGGCGAGCAGTACTTC.

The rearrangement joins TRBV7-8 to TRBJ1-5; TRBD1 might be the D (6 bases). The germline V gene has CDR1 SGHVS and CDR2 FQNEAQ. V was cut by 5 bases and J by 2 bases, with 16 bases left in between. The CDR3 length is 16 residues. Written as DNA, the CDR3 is TGTGCCAGCAGCCCGCTCGGGGGCGGCGGCAATCAGCCCCAGCATTTT. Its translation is CASSPLGGGGNQPQHF.

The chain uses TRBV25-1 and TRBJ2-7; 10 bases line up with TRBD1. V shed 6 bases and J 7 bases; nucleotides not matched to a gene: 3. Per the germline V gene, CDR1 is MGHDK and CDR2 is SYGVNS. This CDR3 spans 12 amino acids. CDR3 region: CASRGQGREQYF. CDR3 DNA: TGTGCCAGCAGGGGACAGGGGAGGGAGCAGTACTTC.

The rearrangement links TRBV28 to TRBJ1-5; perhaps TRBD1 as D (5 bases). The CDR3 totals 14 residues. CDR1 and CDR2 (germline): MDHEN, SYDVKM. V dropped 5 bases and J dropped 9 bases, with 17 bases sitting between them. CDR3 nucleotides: TGTGCCAGCAGTCCAAGGGGTTCGGGGTGGCCCCAGCATTTT. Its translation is CASSPRGSGWPQHF.

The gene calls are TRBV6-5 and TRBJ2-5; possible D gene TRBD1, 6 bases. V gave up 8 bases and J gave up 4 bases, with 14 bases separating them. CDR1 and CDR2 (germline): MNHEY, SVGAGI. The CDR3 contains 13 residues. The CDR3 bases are TGTGCCAGCCTTCAGAGGGGGACAGAGACCCAGTACTTC. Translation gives CASLQRGTETQYF.

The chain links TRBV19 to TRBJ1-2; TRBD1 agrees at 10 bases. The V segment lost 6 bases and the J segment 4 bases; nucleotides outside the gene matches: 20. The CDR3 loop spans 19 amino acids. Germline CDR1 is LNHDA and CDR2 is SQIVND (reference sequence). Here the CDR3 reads CASSPDRGDIIFGIYGYTF. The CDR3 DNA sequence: TGTGCCAGTAGCCCGGACAGGGGGGACATTATTTTCGGGATCTATGGCTACACCTTC.

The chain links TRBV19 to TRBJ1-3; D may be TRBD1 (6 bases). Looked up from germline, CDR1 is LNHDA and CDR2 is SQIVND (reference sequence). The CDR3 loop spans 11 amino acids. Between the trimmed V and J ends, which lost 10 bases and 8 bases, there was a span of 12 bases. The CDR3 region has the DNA TGTGCCATACCGGGGGCGTACACCATATATTTT. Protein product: CAIPGAYTIYF.

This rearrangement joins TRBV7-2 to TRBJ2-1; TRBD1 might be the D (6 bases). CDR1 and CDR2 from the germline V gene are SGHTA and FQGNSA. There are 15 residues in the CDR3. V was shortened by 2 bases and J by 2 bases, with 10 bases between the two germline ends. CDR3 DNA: TGTGCCAGCAGCTTACAGGGACACCCCTACAATGAGCAGTTCTTC. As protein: CASSLQGHPYNEQFF.